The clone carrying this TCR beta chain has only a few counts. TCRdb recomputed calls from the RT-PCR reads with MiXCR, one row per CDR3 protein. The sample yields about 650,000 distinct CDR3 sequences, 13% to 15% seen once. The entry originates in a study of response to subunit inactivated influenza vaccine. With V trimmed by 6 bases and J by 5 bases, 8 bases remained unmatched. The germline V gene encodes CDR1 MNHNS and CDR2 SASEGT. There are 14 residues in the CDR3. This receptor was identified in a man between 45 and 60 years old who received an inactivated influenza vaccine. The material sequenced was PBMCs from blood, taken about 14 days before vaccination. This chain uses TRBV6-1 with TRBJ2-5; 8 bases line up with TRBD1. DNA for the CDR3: TGTGCCAGCAGCGCCGACAGGGGTTGGGAGACCCAGTACTTC. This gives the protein CASSADRGWETQYF.